This entry lists 7 T cell receptor beta chains sequenced from one sample in a study of T-cell reconstitution after alpha-beta-depleted transplantation in children. It was with unique molecular identifiers that the TCRbeta library was prepared. TCRdb re-analysed the PCR reads in MiXCR, keeping a single row per CDR3 protein. The sample records more than 150,000 distinct CDR3 sequences, approximately 6.8% being singletons. The source material was PBMCs from the stem cell graft donor, sampled from the stem cell graft. The receptors were sampled from a human donor who donated a stem cell graft to a child with Wiskott-Aldrich syndrome.

The table lists this clonotype with many counts. V is TRBV9 and J is TRBJ2-7, with D perhaps being TRBD1 or TRBD2 (5 bases each). This CDR3 comprises 16 residues. CDR1 and CDR2 (germline): SGDLS, YYNGEE. The V and J ends lost 0 bases and 2 bases respectively, with 15 bases between them. CDR3 region: CASSVGRGSHPYEQYF. The CDR3 coding sequence is TGTGCCAGCAGCGTAGGCCGGGGCTCTCACCCCTACGAGCAGTACTTC.

In its sample, this clonotype was seen many times. The rearrangement joins TRBV7-9 to TRBJ1-2; D unclear. Trimming took 5 bases from V and 4 from J, leaving 14 bases between them. The CDR3 totals 14 residues. Per the germline V gene, CDR1 is SEHNR and CDR2 is FQNEAQ (reference sequence). The DNA of the CDR3 is TGTGCCAGCAGCCCTCGGGCCGAGGTCTATGGCTACACCTTC. This codes for CASSPRAEVYGYTF.

The chain recombines TRBV12-3 or TRBV12-4 with TRBJ2-2; the match to TRBD2 covers 9 bases. CDR3 length equals 14 residues. The junction had 7 bases not matched to a gene; V was cut back by 7 bases and J by 7 bases. The CDR3 loop is CASNRGGGIGELFF. CDR3 DNA sequence: TGTGCCAGCAACCGCGGGGGGGGGATCGGGGAGCTGTTTTTT.

Points on this clonotype: A much larger clone differs by one base, so this may be a read error. The chain carries TRBV7-8 and TRBJ1-6, with 7 bases fitting TRBD1. CDR3 length equals 15 residues. Germline CDR1 SGHVS, CDR2 FQNEAQ. The CDR3 region is CTSSLADRVDSPLHF. Here the CDR3 DNA reads TGTACCAGCAGCTTAGCCGACAGGGTAGATTCACCCCTCCACTTT.

This clonotype was recorded many times. This chain links TRBV4-3 with TRBJ1-5; unclear D gene. Germline V gene sequence: CDR1 LGHNA, CDR2 YSLEER. CDR3 size: 17 residues. V gave up 0 bases and J gave up 4 bases, with 16 bases separating them. The CDR3 region is CASSQERVRSSNQPQHF. CDR3 coding DNA: TGCGCCAGCAGCCAAGAGAGGGTCAGGTCAAGTAATCAGCCCCAGCATTTT.

This clonotype has ten or more counts. The V and J genes are TRBV12-3 or TRBV12-4 and TRBJ2-7; tentative D call: TRBD1 (6 bases). The ends were cut back, 3 bases at V and 2 bases at J, with 11 bases in the middle. The CDR3 runs 14 residues. This CDR3 is CASSFRQAAYEQYF. The CDR3 coding sequence is TGTGCCAGCAGTTTTAGACAGGCCGCCTACGAGCAGTACTTC.

This clonotype has only a few counts. In DNA form, the CDR3 reads TGTGCCACCAGCAGCCGGGACAGGGGTTACAATGAGCAGTTCTTC. Translating it yields CATSSRDRGYNEQFF. V is TRBV15 and J is TRBJ2-1, with TRBD1 identical over 10 bases. The length of the CDR3 is 15 residues. With 3 bases clipped from V and 4 bases from J, the junction kept 3 bases outside the gene matches. The germline gives CDR1 LNHNV, CDR2 YYDKDF (reference sequence).